The source of this T cell receptor beta chain is a study of cytomegalovirus exposure and HLA in healthy donors. Germline trimming cut 2 bases from V and 3 bases from J; bases unmatched to any gene: 7. Germline V lookup: CDR1 MNHEY, CDR2 SVGAGI. This CDR3 has 15 residues. PCR employed 60 Vbeta and 13 Jbeta primers. Repertoires were generated with immunoSEQ multiplex PCR, while TCRdb's copy carries only in-frame clones and drops some. The sample lists 80,000 to 130,000 clones; 76% were seen once. This rearrangement joins TRBV6-5 to TRBJ2-7; TRBD2 matches 7 bases. The sample comprised PBMCs. This clonotype originated in a woman in her forties or fifties in good health and CMV-seropositive. CDR3 nucleotides: TGTGCCAGCAGTTACGGCAGCGGGGATATCTACGAGCAGTACTTC. Translated, it gives CASSYGSGDIYEQYF.